The 10 T cell receptor beta chains below come from one sample, sequenced in a study of T cells in Graves' hyperthyroidism and ophthalmopathy. What was amplified from RNA transcripts were TCR beta CDR3 regions. Carried out on the TCR CDR3, a first-round RT-PCR used the HTBI primer set. TCRdb passed the multiplex PCR reads through MiXCR, listing each CDR3 protein once. The sample holds hundreds of thousands of distinct CDR3 sequences, approximately 15% seen once. The sequenced sample consisted of blood. The receptors here all came from a man aged 18 to 35 with Graves' ophthalmopathy.

This clonotype was seen repeatedly, ten times or more. The chain is built from TRBV12-3 or TRBV12-4 and TRBJ2-3; D gene uncertain. CDR3 length: 15 residues. V shed 6 bases and J shed 5 bases, with 18 bases lying between them. CDR3 nucleotides: TGTGCCAGCAGCCCAGACTTCTCCCGGGTAGATACGCAGTATTTT. This codes for CASSPDFSRVDTQYF.

The gene calls are TRBV9 and TRBJ2-3; 9 positions match TRBD2. The CDR3 loop spans 20 amino acids. J gave up 3 bases and V 0 bases, and 17 bases lay outside the gene matches. From germline, CDR1 is SGDLS and CDR2 YYNGEE. The CDR3, as DNA: TGTGCCAGCAGCGTAGAGGCTAGCGGGCGGGGGGGAATTTGGACAGATACGCAGTATTTT. This translates into CASSVEASGRGGIWTDTQYF. Using reference TRBV9 and TRBJ2-3 for the parts outside the CDR3, the full variable domain is DSGVTQTPKHLITATGQRVTLRCSPRSGDLSVYWYQQSLDQGLQFLIQYYNGEERAKGNILERFSAQQFPDLHSELNLSSLELGDSALYFCASSVEASGRGGIWTDTQYFGPGTRLTVL.

This clonotype was seen repeatedly, ten times or more. This rearrangement joins TRBV19 to TRBJ1-1; 7 bases are a match to TRBD1. The germline CDR1 and CDR2 sequences are LNHDA and SQIVND (reference sequence). The V and J ends lost 4 bases and 0 bases, in that order; junction bases with no gene match: 5. The CDR3 covers 15 residues. The CDR3 DNA reads TGTGCCAGTAGTACAAGACAGGGCGTGAACACTGAAGCTTTCTTT. Translation gives CASSTRQGVNTEAFF.

This clonotype showed up many times. The chain uses TRBV5-1 and TRBJ1-2, with 9 bases fitting TRBD1. This CDR3 is 15 amino acids long. V gave up 2 bases and J gave up 6 bases; unmatched junction bases: 8. CDR1 and CDR2 (germline): SGHRS, YFSETQ. The CDR3 sequence is CASSLWGTGGDGYTF. In nucleotides, the CDR3 is TGCGCCAGCAGCTTATGGGGCACAGGGGGCGATGGCTACACCTTC.

This clonotype was observed many times. The chain links TRBV7-2 to TRBJ1-4, with D perhaps matching TRBD1 (6 bases). Between the trimmed V and J ends, which lost 7 bases and 2 bases, there was a span of 11 bases. CDR1 and CDR2 (germline): SGHTA, FQGNSA. The CDR3 runs to 14 residues. CDR3 region: CASTQDSTNEKLFF. The CDR3, as DNA: TGTGCCAGCACCCAGGACAGCACTAATGAAAAACTGTTTTTT.

This clonotype showed up many times. The genes are TRBV18 and TRBJ1-5, with 11 bases aligning to TRBD1. Trimming removed 3 bases from V and 9 bases from J; junction bases left unmatched: 4. Germline assignment: CDR1 KGHSH and CDR2 LQKENI. The CDR3 covers 14 residues. Written as DNA, the CDR3 is TGTGCCAGCTCACCCGGGACAGGGGGGTCGCCCCAGCATTTT. As protein: CASSPGTGGSPQHF.

This clonotype occurred many times. The chain combines TRBV20-1 with TRBJ2-7, with D possibly being TRBD1 (6 bases). Deletions cut 6 bases from V and 3 bases from J, with 15 bases between. The CDR3 sequence is 13 residues long. Germline loops: CDR1 DFQATT, CDR2 SNEGSKA (reference sequence). The DNA of the CDR3 is TGCAGTGCGAACGGGCAGGGGAGCTACGAGCAGTACTTC. Translation: CSANGQGSYEQYF.

In its sample, this clonotype was seen many times. The chain joins TRBV5-5 to TRBJ2-7; no definite D call. V was pared by 0 bases and J by 4 bases, with 14 bases between. This CDR3 comprises 15 residues. Looked up from germline, CDR1 is SGHKS and CDR2 is YYEKEE (reference sequence). The CDR3 sequence: CASSLAPREGYEQYF. The CDR3 nucleotides read TGTGCCAGCAGCTTGGCCCCAAGAGAAGGATACGAGCAGTACTTC.

In this sample, this clonotype turned up many times. V and J are TRBV7-2 and TRBJ2-7; the D gene is possibly TRBD2 (6 bases). The CDR3 sequence is 13 residues long. The V end lost 3 bases, the J end lost 6 bases, and 12 bases lay between the germline ends. The germline V gene has CDR1 SGHTA and CDR2 FQGNSA. DNA for the CDR3: TGTGCCAGCAGCTTCGGTCTAGCGCGCGAGCAGTACTTC. Translation gives CASSFGLAREQYF.

This clonotype was counted at least ten times. The chain employs TRBV27 and TRBJ2-7; perhaps D is TRBD1 or TRBD2 (5 bases each). CDR1 MNHEY and CDR2 SMNVEV come from the germline V gene (reference sequence). Trimming pared 5 bases from V and 0 bases from J, leaving 14 bases between. The CDR3 loop spans 15 amino acids. CDR3: CASSPKGTSSYEQYF. In nucleotides, the CDR3 is TGTGCCAGCAGTCCCAAGGGGACCAGCTCCTACGAGCAGTACTTC.